A single sample is the source of the 19 T cell receptor beta chains below, sequenced in a study of blood T cell repertoires in COVID-19. The table came from immunoSEQ multiplex PCR; TCRdb's copy has only in-frame clones and leaves some out. The top ten hold over 2% of the sample, which has hundreds of thousands of clones, 70% to 90% seen once. Input material: PBMCs or T cells enriched from blood (not recorded which). These receptors came from a woman in her sixties or seventies in a cohort exposed to, infected with or recovered from COVID-19 (not recorded which).

The chain uses TRBV7-2 and TRBJ2-3; 11 bases are a match to TRBD2. This CDR3 is built from 13 residues. Losses at the gene ends were 9 bases for V and 6 bases for J; bases not matched to a gene: 5. Germline lookup yields CDR1 SGHTA and CDR2 FQGNSA. CDR3 loop: CASRTSGRDTQYF. The CDR3 DNA sequence: TGTGCCAGTAGGACTAGCGGGCGGGATACGCAGTATTTT.

This clone was recorded once. The chain links TRBV4-1 to TRBJ1-4; D uncertain. V was pared by 0 bases and J by 0 bases, with 11 bases between. The CDR3 length is 17 residues. Germline values: CDR1 MGHRA, CDR2 YSYEKL. CDR3 DNA sequence: TGCGCCAGCAGCCAAGATTTTGCGGCAGCAACTAATGAAAAACTGTTTTTT. This gives the protein CASSQDFAAATNEKLFF.

V and J are TRBV28 and TRBJ2-7, with unresolved D. CDR3 length: 14 residues. Trimming left V 10 bases short and J 5 bases short, with 21 bases between. Looked up from germline, CDR1 is MDHEN and CDR2 is SYDVKM. CDR3 nucleotide sequence: TGTGCCACCGTCAGGTCTCATAGGATGGACGAGCAGTACTTC. Protein: CATVRSHRMDEQYF.

The DNA for the CDR3 is TGTGCCATCACCCTTGAGGTAGCGGGAGAACGCGATGAGCAGTTCTTC. Protein sequence: CAITLEVAGERDEQFF. This sequence joins TRBV10-3 and TRBJ2-1; 9 bases are shared with TRBD2. The CDR3 sequence is 16 residues long. Trimming cost V 7 bases and J 8 bases; bases outside gene matches: 15. Germline CDR1 and CDR2: ENHRY and SYGVKD.

The chain combines TRBV19 with TRBJ1-4, with TRBD1 identical over 9 bases. J gave up 5 bases and V 8 bases, and 6 bases lay outside the gene matches. The CDR3 is 14 amino acids. Germline assignment: CDR1 LNHDA and CDR2 SQIVND (reference sequence). CDR3 residues: CASQDRGRNEKLFF. The CDR3, as DNA: TGTGCCAGTCAGGACAGGGGACGGAATGAAAAACTGTTTTTT. The variable domain in full, with the rest retrieved from reference TRBV19 and TRBJ1-4, is DGGITQSPKYLFRKEGQNVTLSCEQNLNHDAMYWYRQDPGQGLRLIYYSQIVNDFQKGDIAEGYSVSREKKESFPLTVTSAQKNPTAFYLCASQDRGRNEKLFFGSGTQLSVL.

The rearrangement uses TRBV4-1 and TRBJ1-2; no clear D. The CDR3 runs 14 residues. Germline lookup yields CDR1 MGHRA and CDR2 YSYEKL. With 0 bases removed from V and 2 bases from J, the gap between germline ends came to 7 bases. CDR3 nucleotide sequence: TGCGCCAGCAGCCAAGAAGCGGCAAACTATGGCTACACCTTC. Translation: CASSQEAANYGYTF.

The V call is TRBV28, the J call TRBJ1-2; 10 nucleotides align to TRBD1. The CDR3 sequence is 14 residues long. The V segment lost 4 bases and the J segment 5 bases; nucleotides outside the gene matches: 4. From germline, CDR1 is MDHEN and CDR2 SYDVKM. The CDR3 reads CASSWDRGGYGYTF. CDR3 nucleotide sequence: TGTGCCAGCAGTTGGGACAGGGGTGGTTATGGCTACACCTTC.

The gene calls are TRBV18 and TRBJ2-1; D is possibly TRBD2 (6 bases). V dropped 0 bases and J dropped 5 bases, with 11 bases sitting between them. The germline CDR1 and CDR2 sequences are KGHSH and LQKENI. CDR3 length equals 15 residues. DNA of the CDR3: TGTGCCAGCTCACCACCAAGGACTACCCACAATGAGCAGTTCTTC. It specifies CASSPPRTTHNEQFF.

For the CDR3, the DNA is TGTGCCTGGAGTGCTCGGGGCAATCAGCCCCAGCATTTT. Residues: CAWSARGNQPQHF. The V and J genes are TRBV30 and TRBJ1-5; the D is unclear. V gave up 1 base and J gave up 2 bases, with 6 bases separating them. This CDR3 region has 13 residues. Germline CDR1 and CDR2: GTSNPN and SVGIG (reference sequence). The whole variable domain, filled in from reference TRBV30 and TRBJ1-5, reads SQTIHQWPATLVQPVGSPLSLECTVEGTSNPNLYWYRQAAGRGLQLLFYSVGIGQISSEVPQNLSASRPQDRQFILSSKKLLLSDSGFYLCAWSARGNQPQHFGDGTRLSIL.

The chain couples TRBV28 to TRBJ2-6; 8 nucleotides agree with TRBD1. V was pared by 1 base and J by 1 base, with 6 bases of the junction left unmatched. The CDR3 runs to 18 residues. CDR1 and CDR2 from the germline V gene are MDHEN and SYDVKM. CDR3 residues: CASSLLGQVGSGANVLTF. In nucleotides, the CDR3 is TGTGCCAGCAGTTTATTGGGACAGGTCGGATCTGGGGCCAACGTCCTGACTTTC.

The chain joins TRBV5-1 to TRBJ2-3; the D is unclear. In germline, CDR1 is SGHRS, CDR2 YFSETQ. This CDR3 contains 14 residues. The germline V and J ends were trimmed by 3 bases and 1 base, with 9 bases remaining between them. The CDR3: CASSYLQRTDTQYF. In nucleotides, the CDR3 is TGCGCCAGCAGCTATCTACAGCGCACAGATACGCAGTATTTT.

The V call is TRBV27, the J call TRBJ1-6; D may be TRBD1 (5 bases). The CDR3 length is 13 residues. Germline assignment: CDR1 MNHEY and CDR2 SMNVEV (reference sequence). V lost 6 bases and J 10 bases, leaving 13 bases between the germline ends. The CDR3 here is CASSPGGRSPLHF. CDR3 coding DNA: TGTGCCAGCAGCCCTGGGGGGAGATCACCCCTCCACTTT.

The V gene is TRBV18, the J gene TRBJ2-5; D might be TRBD1 (5 bases). V was pared by 5 bases and J by 5 bases, with 15 bases between. This CDR3 has 14 amino acids. CDR1 and CDR2 from the germline V gene are KGHSH and LQKENI. The CDR3 DNA sequence: TGTGCCAGCTCATTAAGTGACAGTTTGGAGACCCAGTACTTC. Translating gives CASSLSDSLETQYF.

This sequence joins TRBV21-1 and TRBJ2-7; whether TRBD1, the table's D call, matches the DNA was not checked. TRBV21-1 is tagged as a pseudogene. The CDR3 consists of 14 residues. The CDR3 protein is CASSKEQGRNEQYF. CDR3 DNA: TGTGCCAGCAGCAAAGAACAGGGGAGAAACGAGCAGTACTTC.

This rearrangement joins TRBV11-2 to TRBJ2-7; 8 bases agree with TRBD1. Germline V gene sequence: CDR1 SGHAT, CDR2 FQNNGV. The J segment lost 0 bases and the V segment lost 1 base, leaving 11 bases of the junction unmatched. This CDR3 region has 18 residues. The CDR3 here is CASSLVGRGPYFSYEQYF. CDR3 nucleotide sequence: TGTGCCAGCAGCTTAGTTGGCAGGGGGCCATATTTCTCCTACGAGCAGTACTTC.

The V and J genes are TRBV6-4 and TRBJ2-6; TRBD1 matches 7 bases. The J segment lost 13 bases and the V segment lost 4 bases, leaving 19 bases of the junction unmatched. The CDR3 extends over 17 amino acids. Germline V lookup: CDR1 MRHNA, CDR2 SNTAGT. The CDR3 loop reads CASSVTMTGNPQRVLTF. As DNA, the CDR3 is TGTGCCAGCAGTGTAACTATGACAGGGAACCCCCAGAGAGTCCTGACTTTC.

The J gene is TRBJ2-2, the V gene TRBV25-1, with D tentatively TRBD1 (5 bases). CDR1 and CDR2 from the germline V gene are MGHDK and SYGVNS. Trimming removed 6 bases at V and 6 bases at J, with 14 bases between. CDR3 length equals 14 residues. For the CDR3, the DNA is TGTGCCAGCAGGTTCACAGGTGACGCCGGGGAGCTGTTTTTT. Amino acid sequence: CASRFTGDAGELFF.

J is TRBJ1-6 and V is TRBV11-2; the match to TRBD1 covers 11 bases. Germline V CDR1 and CDR2: SGHAT, FQNNGV. V dropped 5 bases and J dropped 0; count of bases not matched to a gene: 6. The CDR3 runs to 18 residues. The CDR3 sequence is CASSPAGQGGSYNSPLHF. In DNA form, the CDR3 reads TGTGCCAGCAGCCCGGCGGGACAGGGGGGCTCCTATAATTCACCCCTCCACTTT.

A single count supports this clone. CDR3 region: CASSPGGDFEGETQYF. As DNA, the CDR3 is TGTGCCAGCAGCCCCGGCGGGGACTTCGAAGGGGAGACCCAGTACTTC. The V and J genes are TRBV5-4 and TRBJ2-5, with D possibly being TRBD2 (6 bases). Looked up from germline, CDR1 is SGHNT and CDR2 is YYREEE (reference sequence). This CDR3 has 16 residues. V was shortened by 4 bases and J by 5 bases, with 21 bases between the two germline ends.